Below, 21 T cell receptor beta chains from the same sample are listed, as sequenced in a study of T-cell reconstitution after alpha-beta-depleted transplantation in children. A library of TCRbeta sequences, prepared with unique molecular identifiers, was generated. TCRdb passed the PCR reads through MiXCR, listing each CDR3 protein once. The sample lists hundreds of thousands of distinct CDR3 sequences, around 16% seen once, with approximately 1.1% in the top ten. Material: PBMCs from the stem cell graft donor, obtained from the stem cell graft. These receptors all come from a human donor who donated a stem cell graft to a child with acute myeloid leukemia.

Ten or more counts support this clonotype. V gene TRBV28 combines with J gene TRBJ1-1, with D hard to call. The CDR3 covers 12 residues. Trimming took off 5 bases at V and 4 bases at J, with 8 bases between the two ends. CDR1 and CDR2 (germline): MDHEN, SYDVKM. CDR3 loop: CASSPRPTEAFF. The CDR3 nucleotides are TGTGCCAGCAGTCCGCGTCCCACTGAAGCTTTCTTT.

This clonotype appeared many times. The V call is TRBV20-1, the J call TRBJ2-1; no clear D gene. Germline CDR1 and CDR2: DFQATT and SNEGSKA (reference sequence). This CDR3 spans 13 amino acids. V was clipped by 1 base and J by 0 bases, with 4 bases between them. The CDR3 region is CSARGRSYNEQFF. The CDR3 DNA is TGCAGTGCTAGAGGGCGCTCCTACAATGAGCAGTTCTTC.

This clonotype has a count of ten or more. The chain employs TRBV5-1 and TRBJ2-3; D unresolved. CDR1 and CDR2 (germline): SGHRS, YFSETQ. V was pared by 0 bases and J by 2 bases, with 7 bases between. CDR3 size: 14 residues. The DNA of the CDR3 is TGCGCCAGCAGCTTGGGCAGAATCACAGATACGCAGTATTTT. It yields the protein CASSLGRITDTQYF. The full variable domain, with the rest looked up from reference TRBV5-1 and TRBJ2-3, is KAGVTQTPRYLIKTRGQQVTLSCSPISGHRSVSWYQQTPGQGLQFLFEYFSETQRNKGNFPGRFSGRQFSNSRSEMNVSTLELGDSALYLCASSLGRITDTQYFGPGTRLTVL.

In its sample, this clonotype was seen a few times. V gene TRBV7-9 combines with J gene TRBJ2-5; D is possibly TRBD1 or TRBD2 (5 bases each). This CDR3 comprises 13 residues. V was trimmed by 5 bases and J by 6 bases, leaving 13 bases between them. Germline lookup yields CDR1 SEHNR and CDR2 FQNEAQ (reference sequence). The CDR3 coding sequence is TGTGCCAGCAGCCGCACAGGAGGTCAGACCCAGTACTTC. The encoded protein is CASSRTGGQTQYF.

The chain has TRBV12-3 or TRBV12-4 and TRBJ2-5; a possible D gene is TRBD2 (7 bases). This CDR3 is built from 13 residues. V was cut by 7 bases and J by 3 bases, with 12 bases left in between. The CDR3 nucleotides are TGTGCCAGCAAGGCGGGGGCCAAAGAGACCCAGTACTTC. Encoded protein: CASKAGAKETQYF.

This clonotype was observed many times. The CDR3 loop reads CASSPQGSTDTQYF. In DNA form, the CDR3 reads TGCGCCAGCAGCCCACAGGGGAGCACAGATACGCAGTATTTT. V is TRBV5-1 and J is TRBJ2-3, with 7 bases fitting TRBD1. CDR1 and CDR2 from the germline V gene are SGHRS and YFSETQ. Trimming took 4 bases from V and 0 from J; bases not matched to a gene: 2. This CDR3 comprises 14 residues.

This chain connects TRBV20-1 to TRBJ1-2; 10 bases map to TRBD1. CDR3 length equals 15 residues. Trimming at V came to 8 bases and at J to 2 bases, leaving 11 bases not matched to a gene. Germline V gene sequence: CDR1 DFQATT, CDR2 SNEGSKA (reference sequence). CDR3 sequence: CSPLGPDRGNYGYTF. The CDR3 nucleotides read TGCAGTCCACTGGGACCGGACAGGGGGAACTATGGCTACACCTTC.

Details on this clonotype: With a much larger clone just one base away, this may be a read error. The gene calls are TRBV20-1 and TRBJ2-3, with D possibly matching TRBD2 (6 bases). CDR1 is DFQATT and CDR2 is SNEGSKA in the germline V gene (reference sequence). This CDR3 is built from 17 residues. CDR3 nucleotides: TGCTGTGCTAGAGGGCTCGCGGCGGGGCCTAGCACAGATACGCAGTATTTT. Amino acids: CCARGLAAGPSTDTQYF.

CDR3 sequence: CATNPRVSTEAFF. The DNA of the CDR3 is TGTGCCACAAATCCTCGGGTCAGCACTGAAGCTTTCTTT. The chain couples TRBV9 to TRBJ1-1; D remains ambiguous. Deletions cut 9 bases from V and 4 bases from J, with 16 bases between. Germline V gene sequence: CDR1 SGDLS, CDR2 YYNGEE. This CDR3 region has 13 residues.

The table lists this clonotype with a few counts. The chain joins TRBV15 to TRBJ2-3; 8 bases agree with TRBD2. Germline V lookup: CDR1 LNHNV, CDR2 YYDKDF (reference sequence). J was trimmed by 4 bases and V by 0 bases; bases with no gene match: 6. The CDR3 covers 16 residues. CDR3 bases: TGTGCCACCAGCAGAGATCCCGGGGGGGCCGCAGATACGCAGTATTTT. Its protein product is CATSRDPGGAADTQYF.

The chain joins TRBV12-2 to TRBJ2-4; no check of the table's D call, TRBD1, against the DNA was made. TRBV12-2 is a documented pseudogene. The CDR3 contains 14 residues. The CDR3 nucleotides are TGTGCAAGTCGCTTAGCTGGACAGGGTCGTCCGTGGTACTTC. It yields the protein CASRLAGQGRPWYF.

The V gene is TRBV5-6, the J gene TRBJ2-1; 8 bases align to TRBD1. V was clipped by 5 bases and J by 15 bases; unmatched bases: 7. Germline values: CDR1 SGHDT, CDR2 YYEEEE. The CDR3 runs to 11 residues. The CDR3, as DNA: TGTGCCAGCAGTTCCGGGACAGGACTGTTCTTC. It translates to CASSSGTGLFF.

The chain joins TRBV7-9 to TRBJ2-3, with TRBD1 matching 9 bases. Per the germline V gene, CDR1 is SEHNR and CDR2 is FQNEAQ (reference sequence). This CDR3 spans 14 amino acids. The ends lost 5 bases at V and 4 bases at J; junction bases unmatched: 4. The CDR3 DNA reads TGTGCCAGCAGCACTAGGACAGGGGCAGATACGCAGTATTTT. This encodes CASSTRTGADTQYF.

This clonotype has more than one count but fewer than ten. This chain uses TRBV6-1 with TRBJ1-1; 8 bases map to TRBD1. The CDR3 has 15 residues. Trimming cost V 3 bases and J 3 bases; bases outside gene matches: 6. Germline V gene data show CDR1 as MNHNS and CDR2 as SASEGT. DNA of the CDR3: TGTGCCAGCAGTGACCCGGACAGGGAGGACACTGAAGCTTTCTTT. It translates to CASSDPDREDTEAFF.

This chain uses TRBV7-9 with TRBJ1-2; D gene unclear. Germline V gene data show CDR1 as SEHNR and CDR2 as FQNEAQ (reference sequence). The CDR3 length is 14 residues. Trimming removed 5 bases from V and 5 bases from J, with 15 bases in between. The CDR3 DNA reads as TGTGCCAGCAGCCGGCCGGGAGATGGGTATGGCTACACCTTC. Amino acids: CASSRPGDGYGYTF.

This clonotype showed up many times. The chain links TRBV11-2 to TRBJ1-3; D is unclear. There are 15 residues in the CDR3. V lost 6 bases to trimming and J lost 4 bases, with 16 bases between them. Germline lookup yields CDR1 SGHAT and CDR2 FQNNGV. As DNA, the CDR3 is TGTGCCAGCAGACGCCCCGGGCGACGAGGAAACACCATATATTTT. Amino acid sequence: CASRRPGRRGNTIYF. The full variable domain, with the rest looked up from reference TRBV11-2 and TRBJ1-3, is EAGVAQSPRYKIIEKRQSVAFWCNPISGHATLYWYQQILGQGPKLLIQFQNNGVVDDSQLPKDRFSAERLKGVDSTLKIQPAKLEDSAVYLCASRRPGRRGNTIYFGEGSWLTVV.

In this sample, this clonotype turned up many times. V gene TRBV10-3 combines with J gene TRBJ1-6; the match to TRBD1 covers 10 bases. The CDR3 loop spans 16 amino acids. The J segment lost 5 bases and the V segment lost 3 bases, leaving 4 bases of the junction unmatched. The germline V gene has CDR1 ENHRY and CDR2 SYGVKD. As DNA, the CDR3 is TGTGCCATCAGTGACCGCGGGACAGGGGATAATTCACCCCTCCACTTT. Translating gives CAISDRGTGDNSPLHF.

This clonotype was detected a few times. The J gene is TRBJ1-1, the V gene TRBV27; D remains unclear. Trimming removed 8 bases at V and 4 bases at J, with 20 bases between. The CDR3 consists of 15 residues. Germline CDR1 MNHEY, CDR2 SMNVEV (reference sequence). CDR3 amino acids: CASSPSTEGFTEAFF. CDR3 DNA: TGTGCCAGCTCTCCATCGACGGAGGGATTCACTGAAGCTTTCTTT.

V gene TRBV21-1 combines with J gene TRBJ2-2; the table's D call, TRBD1, has no DNA check behind it. TRBV21-1 is flagged as a pseudogene. This CDR3 region has 17 residues. CDR3 nucleotides: TGTGCCAGCAGCAAACGGCCCCGGGACAGGGACACCGGGGAGCTGTTTTTT. Amino acids: CASSKRPRDRDTGELFF.

This sequence joins TRBV5-6 and TRBJ1-5, with D perhaps TRBD1 (5 bases). The length of the CDR3 is 16 residues. From germline, CDR1 is SGHDT and CDR2 YYEEEE. Deletions cut 0 bases from V and 4 bases from J, with 14 bases between. The CDR3 coding sequence is TGTGCCAGCAGCTTGGCCACCGGGACGCGTAATCAGCCCCAGCATTTT. Translating it yields CASSLATGTRNQPQHF.

Written as DNA, the CDR3 is TGTGCCATCAGTGAGTCGGAAGGGGGCGGTCAGCCCCAGCATTTT. Amino acid sequence: CAISESEGGGQPQHF. The J gene is TRBJ1-5, the V gene TRBV10-3, with 7 bases lining up with TRBD1. Germline V gene lookup returns CDR1 ENHRY and CDR2 SYGVKD. V gave up 0 bases and J gave up 6 bases; unmatched junction bases: 5. The CDR3 totals 15 residues.